These T cell receptor beta chains were read from a single sample in a study of blood T cells in healthy people across ages. TCRdb re-derived calls from the 5' RACE reads in MiXCR, one entry per CDR3 protein. Among fewer than 1 million distinct CDR3 sequences listed, 40% to 50% were seen once. What was sequenced was blood. These receptors were obtained from a man between 60 and 75 years old in good health. Each CDR3 is given with its conserved first and last residue. A D gene is named only where the DNA matches it firmly. A clone size is listed for some rows: how often the clone was seen (once, few, many), or a class if it is expanded.

D,V,J,size,DNA,CDR3
TRBD1,TRBV15,TRBJ2-7,few,TGTGCCACCGGGACAGGGGTTTCCTACGAGCAGTACTTC,CATGTGVSYEQYF
-,TRBV12-5,TRBJ2-3,-,TGTGCTAGTCTTGGGTGGGAGGACGATACGCAGTATTTT,CASLGWEDDTQYF
-,TRBV7-2,TRBJ1-5,few,TGTGCCAGCAGCTTAGACCCAGCCCCCAGGGTCGGTCAGCCCCAGCATTTT,CASSLDPAPRVGQPQHF
TRBD2,TRBV11-3,TRBJ2-5,-,TGTGCCAGCAGCTCGGGACTAGCGGGGGGGCGAGGAGAGACCCAGTACTTC,CASSSGLAGGRGETQYF
TRBD1,TRBV7-8,TRBJ2-7,-,TGTGCCAGCAGCACCGGGACAGGGGGTGGCTGCGAGCAGTACTTC,CASSTGTGGGCEQYF
TRBD2,TRBV6-4,TRBJ2-7,few,TGTGCCAGCAGTGACGAAGCGGGGGGTCACAATGAGCAGTACTTC,CASSDEAGGHNEQYF
-,TRBV6-1,TRBJ1-6,-,TGTGCCAGCAGTGAAAGGGACACCGAAAATTCACCCCTCCACTTT,CASSERDTENSPLHF
-,TRBV7-2,TRBJ2-3,few,TGTGCCAGCAGCCCCCCTCGCGGGAGCACAGATACGCAGTATTTT,CASSPPRGSTDTQYF
-,TRBV27,TRBJ2-5,-,TGTGCCAGCAGTTTAGGATCCGGGACTCCAGTCAAAGAGACCCAGTACTTC,CASSLGSGTPVKETQYF
-,TRBV20-1,TRBJ1-2,many,TGCAGTGCTAGAGATGGTCGCCGCAGCGGTGGCTACACCTTC,CSARDGRRSGGYTF
TRBD2,TRBV27,TRBJ2-1,few,TGTGCCAGCAGTCCCCGACTAGCGGGGGCCAGCTACAATGAGCAGTTCTTC,CASSPRLAGASYNEQFF
TRBD1,TRBV20-1,TRBJ1-2,-,TGCAGTGCTGGGGGGACAGCCACCTATGGCTACACCTTC,CSAGGTATYGYTF
TRBD1,TRBV12-3/TRBV12-4,TRBJ2-7,-,TGTGCCAGCAGACTAGGACAGGGTTTCTCCTACGAGCAGTACTTC,CASRLGQGFSYEQYF
TRBD1,TRBV25-1,TRBJ1-5,-,TGTGCCAGCAGGGACAGGACAGGGGTTCAGCCCCAGCATTTT,CASRDRTGVQPQHF
TRBD1,TRBV25-1,TRBJ1-6,-,TGTGCCAGCAGTTGGGACAGGGGTTCACCCCTCCACTTT,CASSWDRGSPLHF
TRBD1,TRBV12-3/TRBV12-4,TRBJ1-4,-,TGTGCCAGCACCCCGGGACAGGGGAATGAAAAACTGTTTTTT,CASTPGQGNEKLFF
-,TRBV7-9,TRBJ1-1,-,TGTGCCAGCAGCTCCCGGGATAGGAAGGCTTTCTTT,CASSSRDRKAFF
TRBD2,TRBV5-1,TRBJ2-3,-,TGCGCCAGCAGCTTGTTAGCTAGCGGGGGTGATACGCAGTATTTT,CASSLLASGGDTQYF
-,TRBV12-3/TRBV12-4,TRBJ2-1,few,TGTGCCAGCATCACCTCGACGCCCGAGGTCGATGAGCAGTTCTTC,CASITSTPEVDEQFF
-,TRBV9,TRBJ2-1,few,TGTGCCAGCAGCCCTCCCCGTTTGGTTGAGCAGTTCTTC,CASSPPRLVEQFF
-,TRBV27,TRBJ1-6,-,TGTGCCAGCAGTTCGTCGGGGGGGAATTCACCCCTCCACTTT,CASSSSGGNSPLHF
TRBD1,TRBV7-2,TRBJ2-1,few,TGTGCCAGCAGCAGTACAGGGGGCGCAAAATTTGGTGAGCAGTTCTTC,CASSSTGGAKFGEQFF
TRBD1,TRBV6-2/TRBV6-3,TRBJ1-6,-,TGTGCCAGCAGTTGGGGACAGGGATCTTCACCCCTCCACTTT,CASSWGQGSSPLHF
-,TRBV7-2,TRBJ2-7,few,TGTGCCAGCAGCTTAGCGCTTACCGAGCAGTACTTC,CASSLALTEQYF
-,TRBV6-1,TRBJ1-2,-,TGTGCCAGCAGTGAAGCTTTTGGGGATGGCTACACCTTC,CASSEAFGDGYTF
-,TRBV12-3/TRBV12-4,TRBJ2-2,-,TGTGCCAGCAGTTTCCTCTCCGGCACCGGGGAGCTGTTTTTT,CASSFLSGTGELFF
TRBD2,TRBV10-1,TRBJ2-1,-,TGCGCCAGCAGTGAGTCCGAGACTAGCGGGGGGGAGAATGAGCAGTTCTTC,CASSESETSGGENEQFF
TRBD1,TRBV7-3,TRBJ2-5,-,TGTGCCAGCAGCTTAAGGGGGACAGACCCCTTAAATGAGCAGTACTTC,CASSLRGTDPLNEQYF
TRBD1,TRBV27,TRBJ2-7,-,TGTGCCAGTTCGACAGGGGTCGGCTACGAGCAGTACTTC,CASSTGVGYEQYF
TRBD1,TRBV20-1,TRBJ1-6,few,TGCAGTGCTAGAACAGGGGAACTCTATAATTCACCCCTCCACTTT,CSARTGELYNSPLHF
-,TRBV20-1,TRBJ1-2,few,TGCAGTGCTAGTACTGGCTACACCTTC,CSASTGYTF
TRBD1,TRBV7-2,TRBJ1-2,-,TGTGCCAGCAGCTTCCTCGACAGGGCCTATGGCTACACCTTC,CASSFLDRAYGYTF
TRBD2,TRBV7-7,TRBJ2-1,-,TGTGCCAGCAGCGAGGGACTAGCGGGGGGTAGTGAGCAGTTCTTC,CASSEGLAGGSEQFF
TRBD1,TRBV20-1,TRBJ2-5,-,TGCAGTGCTAGTTGGCCAGGGGGCCCCGGAGGGACCCAGTACTTC,CSASWPGGPGGTQYF
-,TRBV7-9,TRBJ2-7,many,TGTGCCAGCAGCACTGGGACGGTCGACGAGCAGTACTTC,CASSTGTVDEQYF
-,TRBV18,TRBJ2-5,-,TGTGCCAGCTCACCAGGGCCCGACGGCGAGACCCAGTACTTC,CASSPGPDGETQYF
-,TRBV2,TRBJ2-3,-,TGTGCCGGCGGGCAGACCCTCACAGATACGCAGTATTTT,CAGGQTLTDTQYF
TRBD1,TRBV5-5,TRBJ2-6,-,TGTGCCAGCAGCTTGGTACAGGGGGCTGGGGCCAACGTCCTGACTTTC,CASSLVQGAGANVLTF
-,TRBV6-6,TRBJ1-2,few,TGTGCCAGCGCACCTAACTATGGCTACACCTTC,CASAPNYGYTF
TRBD1,TRBV7-6,TRBJ2-5,-,TGTGCCAGCAGCACTAGCACAGGGGGAACGAATGAGCAGTACTTC,CASSTSTGGTNEQYF
-,TRBV11-2,TRBJ1-1,few,TGTGCCAGCAGCTCACCTAGTCTCGCGGTGGGCACTGAAGCTTTCTTT,CASSSPSLAVGTEAFF
-,TRBV10-3,TRBJ2-5,-,TGTGCCATCAGTGAGCCGGGACCTTGGGAGACCCAGTACTTC,CAISEPGPWETQYF
TRBD1,TRBV7-9,TRBJ1-2,-,TGTGCCAGCAGCTTGAACGACAGGGGGGATGGCTACACCTTC,CASSLNDRGDGYTF
-,TRBV5-1,TRBJ2-2,-,TGCGCCAGCAGCTTCGGGGGCGGGGACTTGGACACCGGGGAGCTGTTTTTT,CASSFGGGDLDTGELFF
-,TRBV6-6,TRBJ2-3,-,TGTGCCAGCAGTTACCCCAGCGGTAGCACAGATACGCAGTATTTT,CASSYPSGSTDTQYF
-,TRBV3-1,TRBJ2-5,-,TGTGCCAGCAGCCTCATTCTGAGGAAGGGGAGGCGTTCAGAGACCCAGTACTTC,CASSLILRKGRRSETQYF
-,TRBV20-1,TRBJ2-7,-,TGCAGTGCTAGGGTGTACGGCGTAACCTACGAGCAGTACTTC,CSARVYGVTYEQYF
-,TRBV29-1,TRBJ2-7,few,TGCAGCGTTGTGTTGGACTACGAGCAGTACTTC,CSVVLDYEQYF
-,TRBV12-3/TRBV12-4,TRBJ2-1,few,TGTGCCAGCAGTTTCGGCGGGCCGTACAATGAGCAGTTCTTC,CASSFGGPYNEQFF
-,TRBV10-3,TRBJ1-5,-,TGTGCCATCAGTGAGTTGTCGCCGGACGGCCAGAATCAGCCCCAGCATTTT,CAISELSPDGQNQPQHF
-,TRBV20-1,TRBJ1-4,-,TGCAGTGCCGCCGGGACGGATGAAAAACTGTTTTTT,CSAAGTDEKLFF
-,TRBV27,TRBJ2-1,many,TGTGCCAGCAGTTTGTGGGGCGAAGTGAATGAGCAGTTCTTC,CASSLWGEVNEQFF
-,TRBV4-3,TRBJ1-2,-,TGCGCCAGCAGCCAGACCACGACAGGCGGCTATGGCTACACCTTC,CASSQTTTGGYGYTF
-,TRBV30,TRBJ2-2,-,TGTGCCTGGAAACCCTGGAGCACCGGGGAGCTGTTTTTT,CAWKPWSTGELFF
TRBD1,TRBV12-3/TRBV12-4,TRBJ1-4,medium-sized,TGTGCCAGCAGTCTATACAGGGGCGAAAAACTGTTTTTT,CASSLYRGEKLFF
TRBD2,TRBV7-2,TRBJ2-1,many,TGTGCCAGCAGCTTCGGTAGCGGGGCTGGGAATGAGCAGTTCTTC,CASSFGSGAGNEQFF
TRBD2,TRBV7-2,TRBJ2-3,few,TGTGCCAGCAGCCTCCCTGGGACTACTTATACGCAGTATTTT,CASSLPGTTYTQYF
-,TRBV28,TRBJ2-1,-,TGTGCCAGCTTAAGCCGGGAGATGAACAATGAGCAGTTCTTC,CASLSREMNNEQFF
TRBD1,TRBV20-1,TRBJ1-2,-,TGCAGTGCTCAACAGGGGGAGGGCTACACCTTC,CSAQQGEGYTF